Listed below are T cell receptor beta chains from one sample, sequenced in a study of coeliac disease. The repertoire was sequenced with immunoSEQ multiplex PCR; TCRdb's copy has only in-frame clones and lacks some. Of about 4,000 clones detected, less than 75% appear once; the ten largest clones hold roughly 15%. The sequencing input was intraepithelial lymphocytes from the gut. The receptors originated from a young woman with active celiac disease. CDR3s include the opening cysteine and the closing phenylalanine or tryptophan. The order of the fields is D gene, V gene, J gene, clone size, CDR3 DNA, CDR3 protein. The D gene is left open where the match is weak. Size is omitted from some rows. Given values are once, few, many or a class for expanded clones.

d_gene: TRBD2
v_gene: TRBV5-1
j_gene: TRBJ2-5
abundance: NA
CDR3nt: TGCGCCAGCAGCAAGGGACTAGTTGGTGAGACCCAGTACTTC
CDR3aa: CASSKGLVGETQYF

d_gene: NA
v_gene: TRBV10-3
j_gene: TRBJ1-6
abundance: NA
CDR3nt: TGTGCCATCAATACCTCAGGGGAAGGGAATTCACCCCTCCACTTT
CDR3aa: CAINTSGEGNSPLHF

d_gene: NA
v_gene: TRBV5-6
j_gene: TRBJ1-2
abundance: NA
CDR3nt: TGTGCCAGCAGCCCGGGGTATGGCTACACCTTC
CDR3aa: CASSPGYGYTF

d_gene: NA
v_gene: TRBV4-1
j_gene: TRBJ1-4
abundance: NA
CDR3nt: TGCGCCAGCAGCCGCGGGGCGGGGGATTCTAATGAAAAACTGTTTTTT
CDR3aa: CASSRGAGDSNEKLFF

d_gene: NA
v_gene: TRBV9
j_gene: TRBJ1-2
abundance: NA
CDR3nt: TGTGCCAGCAGCGTAGCTCTGCGGGGGGCAGGGGCGGTTAGTGGCTACACCTTC
CDR3aa: CASSVALRGAGAVSGYTF

d_gene: NA
v_gene: TRBV10-3
j_gene: TRBJ1-1
abundance: once
CDR3nt: TGTGCCATCGGCAGGGGGAACACTGAAGCTTTCTTT
CDR3aa: CAIGRGNTEAFF

d_gene: TRBD1
v_gene: TRBV28
j_gene: TRBJ2-3
abundance: NA
CDR3nt: TGTGCCAGCAGTCCAGGGACAGGGGGCTCGGGGCAGTATTTT
CDR3aa: CASSPGTGGSGQYF

d_gene: TRBD1
v_gene: TRBV27
j_gene: TRBJ2-3
abundance: NA
CDR3nt: TGTGCCAGCAGTTTATTGACAGGGATACCTGGCACAGATACGCAGTATTTT
CDR3aa: CASSLLTGIPGTDTQYF

d_gene: TRBD1
v_gene: TRBV7-9
j_gene: TRBJ2-5
abundance: NA
CDR3nt: TGTGCCAGCAGCCCCCGAGAGAGGGGGCGAGAGACCCAGTACTTC
CDR3aa: CASSPRERGRETQYF

d_gene: TRBD2
v_gene: TRBV4-1
j_gene: TRBJ2-3
abundance: medium-sized
CDR3nt: TGCGCCAGCAGCCCGACTAGCGGGGGGATCACAGATACGCAGTATTTT
CDR3aa: CASSPTSGGITDTQYF

d_gene: NA
v_gene: TRBV14
j_gene: TRBJ2-3
abundance: few
CDR3nt: TGTGCCAGCAGCCCTAGGACTAGCACAGATACGCAGTATTTT
CDR3aa: CASSPRTSTDTQYF

d_gene: NA
v_gene: TRBV27
j_gene: TRBJ2-7
abundance: once
CDR3nt: TGTGCCAGCAGTCTTCAGGGAGGCGAGCAGTACTTC
CDR3aa: CASSLQGGEQYF

d_gene: NA
v_gene: TRBV29-1
j_gene: TRBJ1-1
abundance: NA
CDR3nt: TGCAGCGTTGGGTATAGGAACACTGAAGCTTTCTTT
CDR3aa: CSVGYRNTEAFF

d_gene: NA
v_gene: TRBV7-9
j_gene: TRBJ2-3
abundance: NA
CDR3nt: TGTGCCAGCAGCTTAGGTCGTGGGGGGACAGATACGCAGTATTTT
CDR3aa: CASSLGRGGTDTQYF

d_gene: TRBD1
v_gene: TRBV7-9
j_gene: TRBJ1-3
abundance: NA
CDR3nt: TGTGCCAGCAGCTACCCTCTGGACAGGGCGCACACCATATATTTT
CDR3aa: CASSYPLDRAHTIYF

d_gene: NA
v_gene: TRBV10-2
j_gene: TRBJ1-6
abundance: few
CDR3nt: TGCGCCAGCATGTCGCAGGCGAGCTCCTATAATTCACCCCTCCACTTT
CDR3aa: CASMSQASSYNSPLHF

d_gene: TRBD1
v_gene: TRBV29-1
j_gene: TRBJ1-5
abundance: NA
CDR3nt: TGCAGCGTCGAAACAGGGGGTGGTGAGCCCCAGCATTTT
CDR3aa: CSVETGGGEPQHF

d_gene: NA
v_gene: TRBV5-1
j_gene: TRBJ1-2
abundance: NA
CDR3nt: TGCGCCAGCAGCTTTTGGACAGCTAACTATGGCTACACCTTC
CDR3aa: CASSFWTANYGYTF

d_gene: TRBD1
v_gene: TRBV29-1
j_gene: TRBJ2-7
abundance: once
CDR3nt: TGCAGCGTTGTCCAGGGGGATTACGAGCAGTACTTC
CDR3aa: CSVVQGDYEQYF

d_gene: NA
v_gene: TRBV7-9
j_gene: TRBJ2-7
abundance: NA
CDR3nt: TGTGCCAGCAGCTGGGGACACAGGTTCTACGAGCAGTACTTC
CDR3aa: CASSWGHRFYEQYF

d_gene: TRBD1
v_gene: TRBV7-2
j_gene: TRBJ1-3
abundance: NA
CDR3nt: TGTGCCAGCAGCTTAAGTACAGGGGGTTTCTCTGGAAACACCATATATTTT
CDR3aa: CASSLSTGGFSGNTIYF

d_gene: NA
v_gene: TRBV6-5
j_gene: TRBJ1-2
abundance: NA
CDR3nt: TGTGCCAGCAGTTACGGGTCGGCAGACGGCGGCGATGGCTACACCTTC
CDR3aa: CASSYGSADGGDGYTF

d_gene: TRBD1
v_gene: TRBV18
j_gene: TRBJ1-2
abundance: NA
CDR3nt: TGTGCCAGCTCAGCAGGGGGCGACTATGGCTACACCTTC
CDR3aa: CASSAGGDYGYTF

d_gene: TRBD1
v_gene: TRBV6-1
j_gene: TRBJ1-6
abundance: NA
CDR3nt: TGTGCCAGCACCATTACAGGGGGGGTAGATTCACCCCTCCACTTT
CDR3aa: CASTITGGVDSPLHF

d_gene: NA
v_gene: TRBV19
j_gene: TRBJ1-5
abundance: NA
CDR3nt: TGTGCCAGTACGACCAGGGGATATAGCAATCAGCCCCAGCATTTT
CDR3aa: CASTTRGYSNQPQHF

d_gene: TRBD1
v_gene: TRBV10-3
j_gene: TRBJ1-2
abundance: NA
CDR3nt: TGTGCCATCAGAGTAAGGACAGGGCTTAATGACTATGGCTACACCTTC
CDR3aa: CAIRVRTGLNDYGYTF

d_gene: NA
v_gene: TRBV29-1
j_gene: TRBJ1-5
abundance: few
CDR3nt: TGCATCCTTAGCAATCAGCCCCAGCATTTT
CDR3aa: CILSNQPQHF

d_gene: TRBD2
v_gene: TRBV28
j_gene: TRBJ2-3
abundance: NA
CDR3nt: TGTGCCAGCAGTAGCGGGGGGCCCAGGGATACGCAGTATTTT
CDR3aa: CASSSGGPRDTQYF

d_gene: NA
v_gene: TRBV5-1
j_gene: TRBJ2-3
abundance: few
CDR3nt: TGCGCCAGCAGCTTGTCTGGGGCCCTTATCACAGATACGCAGTATTTT
CDR3aa: CASSLSGALITDTQYF

d_gene: NA
v_gene: TRBV2
j_gene: TRBJ1-2
abundance: few
CDR3nt: TGTGCCAGCAGCTCCTACAGGGATGGCTACACCTTC
CDR3aa: CASSSYRDGYTF

d_gene: NA
v_gene: TRBV6-5
j_gene: TRBJ2-1
abundance: large
CDR3nt: TGTGCCAGCAACCTAGGGGATGAGCAGTTCTTC
CDR3aa: CASNLGDEQFF

d_gene: TRBD1
v_gene: TRBV11-1
j_gene: TRBJ2-2
abundance: NA
CDR3nt: TGTGCCAGCAGCTTAGTCGGGACAGGGTTCGGGACCGGGGAGCTGTTTTTT
CDR3aa: CASSLVGTGFGTGELFF

d_gene: TRBD1
v_gene: TRBV7-6
j_gene: TRBJ1-5
abundance: NA
CDR3nt: TGTGCCAGCAGCTTGGGGACAGGGATGAATCAGCCCCAGCATTTT
CDR3aa: CASSLGTGMNQPQHF

d_gene: NA
v_gene: TRBV30
j_gene: TRBJ2-2
abundance: NA
CDR3nt: TGTGCCTGGAGTGTACTCGTCGAGGAGCTGTTTTTT
CDR3aa: CAWSVLVEELFF

d_gene: NA
v_gene: TRBV5-6
j_gene: TRBJ2-5
abundance: NA
CDR3nt: TGTGCCAGCAGCTTATTGTCAGGGTCGGAGACCCAGTACTTC
CDR3aa: CASSLLSGSETQYF

d_gene: TRBD2
v_gene: TRBV7-2
j_gene: TRBJ2-5
abundance: NA
CDR3nt: TGTGCCAGCAGCCCAGCCGGGACTAGCGGGTGGGAGACCCAGTACTTC
CDR3aa: CASSPAGTSGWETQYF

d_gene: NA
v_gene: TRBV2
j_gene: TRBJ1-6
abundance: few
CDR3nt: TGTGCCAGCAGTATGGGGAACAGGGAGAGGAACTCACCCCTCCACTTT
CDR3aa: CASSMGNRERNSPLHF

d_gene: TRBD1
v_gene: TRBV6-4
j_gene: TRBJ2-1
abundance: NA
CDR3nt: TGTGCCAGCAGTGAAGGGACAGGAGTCCTCAATGAGCAGTTCTTC
CDR3aa: CASSEGTGVLNEQFF

d_gene: NA
v_gene: TRBV10-2
j_gene: TRBJ2-7
abundance: NA
CDR3nt: TGCGCCAGCAGTGAAGATGGCGGGACCTACGAGCAGTACTTC
CDR3aa: CASSEDGGTYEQYF

d_gene: TRBD1
v_gene: TRBV6-1
j_gene: TRBJ1-6
abundance: NA
CDR3nt: TGTGCCAGCAGGGTGACAGGGAGTAATTCACCCCTCCACTTT
CDR3aa: CASRVTGSNSPLHF

d_gene: TRBD1
v_gene: TRBV7-2
j_gene: TRBJ1-5
abundance: NA
CDR3nt: TGTGCCAGCAGCCCGCGGACAGGGGGCAATCAGCCCCAGCATTTT
CDR3aa: CASSPRTGGNQPQHF

d_gene: TRBD2
v_gene: TRBV18
j_gene: TRBJ2-1
abundance: NA
CDR3nt: TGTGCCAGCTCTCAACTAGCGGGGGGGCCCAATGAGCAGTTCTTC
CDR3aa: CASSQLAGGPNEQFF

d_gene: NA
v_gene: TRBV29-1
j_gene: TRBJ1-2
abundance: few
CDR3nt: TGCAGCGTTGAGGTTGGGCACTATGGCTACACCTTC
CDR3aa: CSVEVGHYGYTF

d_gene: NA
v_gene: TRBV27
j_gene: TRBJ1-2
abundance: few
CDR3nt: TGTGCCAGCCGGGGTAATAACTATGGCTACACCTTC
CDR3aa: CASRGNNYGYTF

d_gene: NA
v_gene: TRBV29-1
j_gene: TRBJ2-7
abundance: few
CDR3nt: TGCAGCGTTGAAACGGGGATCGAGCAGTACTTC
CDR3aa: CSVETGIEQYF

d_gene: NA
v_gene: TRBV5-1
j_gene: TRBJ2-3
abundance: NA
CDR3nt: TGCGCCAGCAGCGGGGGGGGCGCAGATACGCAGTATTTT
CDR3aa: CASSGGGADTQYF

d_gene: NA
v_gene: TRBV7-9
j_gene: TRBJ2-3
abundance: NA
CDR3nt: TGTGCCAGCAGCTCAAGGGACTCAACTAGCACAGATACGCAGTATTTT
CDR3aa: CASSSRDSTSTDTQYF

d_gene: NA
v_gene: TRBV14
j_gene: TRBJ1-1
abundance: few
CDR3nt: TGTGCCAGCAGCCAAGATTGGCCATACGCTGAAGCTTTCTTT
CDR3aa: CASSQDWPYAEAFF

d_gene: NA
v_gene: TRBV5-2
j_gene: TRBJ1-2
abundance: few
CDR3nt: TGCGCCAGCAGCCAAATTTGGGTTGCAGGGGATTACTATGGCTACACCTTC
CDR3aa: CASSQIWVAGDYYGYTF

d_gene: NA
v_gene: TRBV7-9
j_gene: TRBJ1-1
abundance: few
CDR3nt: TGTGCCAGCAGCTCCCTTAGAGCAGGGAGGGAGACTGAAGCTTTCTTT
CDR3aa: CASSSLRAGRETEAFF

d_gene: TRBD1
v_gene: TRBV10-3
j_gene: TRBJ1-1
abundance: few
CDR3nt: TGTGCCATCAGAGGGGACAGGGGATATAACACTGAAGCTTTCTTT
CDR3aa: CAIRGDRGYNTEAFF

d_gene: NA
v_gene: TRBV15
j_gene: TRBJ2-3
abundance: NA
CDR3nt: TGTGCCACCAGCAGGGGGACACAAGACGGGGATACGCAGTATTTT
CDR3aa: CATSRGTQDGDTQYF